A selection of T cell receptor beta chains follows, all from one sample in a study of glioma-infiltrating T cells. TCRdb reprocessed the multiplex PCR reads via MiXCR and lists one record per CDR3 protein. The profile shows approximately 120,000 distinct CDR3 sequences, under 30% of them singletons. Source material: glioma tissue, nonneoplastic brain tissue, or PBMCs (not recorded which). The receptors come from a human donor with low-grade glioma or glioblastoma, undergoing nonglioma brain surgery, or in good health (not recorded which). CDR3s include the opening cysteine and the closing phenylalanine or tryptophan. The D gene is left open where the match is weak. Not all rows give a size; the values are once, few, many and, for expanded clones, a class.

>TRBJ1-1|TRBD1|few|TRBV5-1
TGCGCCAGCAGCTTGTTACACAGGGGGGACCCTGAAGCTTTCTTT
CASSLLHRGDPEAFF
>TRBJ2-5|-|few|TRBV5-1
TGCGCCAGCAGCTTGGTTTCGCCATCTCAAGAGACCCAGTACTTC
CASSLVSPSQETQYF
>TRBJ1-5|TRBD1|many|TRBV6-1
TGTGCCAGCAGTTCCGACAGGGAACAGCCCCAGCATTTT
CASSSDREQPQHF
>TRBJ2-1|-|-|TRBV6-2/TRBV6-3
TGTGCCAGCAGTTACTTGAGCGGCTCCTACGAGCAGTTCTTC
CASSYLSGSYEQFF
>TRBJ2-3|-|many|TRBV12-3/TRBV12-4
TGTGCCAGCAGTGCCCAGTTCGAGACAGATACGCAGTATTTT
CASSAQFETDTQYF
>TRBJ2-3|TRBD2|many|TRBV5-1
TGCGCCAGCAGCCGTTTAGCGGGAGGGCAAGATACGCAGTATTTT
CASSRLAGGQDTQYF
>TRBJ2-1|TRBD2|-|TRBV6-2/TRBV6-3
TGTGCCAGCAGTTACCCCAGACTAGCGGGCGCCGGAGGTGAGCAGTTCTTC
CASSYPRLAGAGGEQFF
>TRBJ2-5|-|many|TRBV4-3
TGCGCCAGCAGCCAACACCTCGCGGAGACCCAGTACTTC
CASSQHLAETQYF
>TRBJ2-1|-|few|TRBV3-1
TGTGCCAGCAGCGAAAGCTTAGGTGGGGGCTACAATGAGCAGTTCTTC
CASSESLGGGYNEQFF
>TRBJ2-1|-|many|TRBV18
TGTGCCAGCTCGCTTCCACCGGGACACCGGACCGATGAGCAGTTCTTC
CASSLPPGHRTDEQFF
>TRBJ2-7|TRBD1|many|TRBV7-9
TGTGCCAGCAGCTACCGGACAGGGGGCTACGAGCAGTACTTC
CASSYRTGGYEQYF
>TRBJ1-4|-|-|TRBV30
TGTGCCTGGAAAGGGATTAATGAAAAACTGTTTTTT
CAWKGINEKLFF
>TRBJ1-1|TRBD1|many|TRBV10-1
TGCGCCAGCAGTCCACAGGGACAGGGAGGGGAAGCTTTCTTT
CASSPQGQGGEAFF
>TRBJ2-7|TRBD1|many|TRBV20-1
TGCAGTGCCCCCGGGACAGGGTTCTACGAGCAGTACTTC
CSAPGTGFYEQYF
>TRBJ1-5|-|many|TRBV18
TGTGCCAGCTCGCGTACCCCGGGACGGACCTCTGGTAATCAGCCCCAGCATTTT
CASSRTPGRTSGNQPQHF
>TRBJ1-1|-|many|TRBV6-2/TRBV6-3
TGTGCCAGCAGTGACGTGGGCAGGAAAGCTTTCTTT
CASSDVGRKAFF
>TRBJ2-2|TRBD2|many|TRBV7-9
TGTGCCAGCAGCATCGCCCCAGCGGGAGCGGACACCGGGGAGCTGTTTTTT
CASSIAPAGADTGELFF
>TRBJ1-1|TRBD1|-|TRBV20-1
TGCAGTGCTAGGGGACAGGGGGCGGCTGAAGCTTTCTTT
CSARGQGAAEAFF
>TRBJ1-2|TRBD1|many|TRBV28
TGTGCCAGCATCGAGGGACAGAACTATGGCTACACCTTC
CASIEGQNYGYTF
>TRBJ2-5|TRBD1|many|TRBV7-2
TGTGCCAGCAGCTCGGGACAGGGGGGAGAGACCCAGTACTTC
CASSSGQGGETQYF
>TRBJ2-7|-|few|TRBV4-3
TGCGCCAGCAGCCAAGATAGAGGAGGGAGTGGAAACGAGCAGTACTTC
CASSQDRGGSGNEQYF
>TRBJ2-1|TRBD2|many|TRBV6-1
TGTGCCAGCAGGAATGGGGAACAGCTAGCGGGGCGGAATGAGCAGTTCTTC
CASRNGEQLAGRNEQFF
>TRBJ2-1|TRBD2|-|TRBV12-3/TRBV12-4
TGTGCCAGCACCAAGACTAGCCCCGACAATGAGCAGCTCTTC
CASTKTSPDNEQLF
>TRBJ2-7|TRBD1|-|TRBV20-1
TGCAGTGCAGTTTTACCGGGACAGGTCAATGAGCAGTACTTC
CSAVLPGQVNEQYF
>TRBJ1-1|-|once|TRBV2
TGTGCCATAACACACTGGAGGGATATAACTGAAGCTTATTTT
CAITHWRDITEAYF